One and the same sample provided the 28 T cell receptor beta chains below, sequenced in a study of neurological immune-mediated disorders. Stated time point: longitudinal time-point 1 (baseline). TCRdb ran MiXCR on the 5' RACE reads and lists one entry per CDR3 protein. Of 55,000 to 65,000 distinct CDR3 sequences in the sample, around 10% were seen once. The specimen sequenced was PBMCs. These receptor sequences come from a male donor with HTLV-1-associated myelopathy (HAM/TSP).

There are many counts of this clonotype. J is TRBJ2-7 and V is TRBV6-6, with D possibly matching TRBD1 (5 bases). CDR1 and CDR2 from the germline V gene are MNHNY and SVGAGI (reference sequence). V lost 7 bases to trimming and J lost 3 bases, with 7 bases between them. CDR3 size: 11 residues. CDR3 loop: CASTDSYEQYF. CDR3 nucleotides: TGTGCCAGCACCGACAGCTACGAGCAGTACTTC.

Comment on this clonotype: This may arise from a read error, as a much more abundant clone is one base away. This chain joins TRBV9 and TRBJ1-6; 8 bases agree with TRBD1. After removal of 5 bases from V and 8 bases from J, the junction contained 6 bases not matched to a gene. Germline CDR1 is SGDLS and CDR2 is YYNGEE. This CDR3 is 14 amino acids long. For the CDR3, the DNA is TGTGCCAGCAGAGTTAAACAGGGGGATTCACCCCTCCACTTT. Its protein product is CASRVKQGDSPLHF.

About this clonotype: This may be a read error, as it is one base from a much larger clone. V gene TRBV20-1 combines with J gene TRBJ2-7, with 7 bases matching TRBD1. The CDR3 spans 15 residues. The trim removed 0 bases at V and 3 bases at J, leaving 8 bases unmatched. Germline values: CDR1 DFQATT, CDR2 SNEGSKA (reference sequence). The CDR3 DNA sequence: TGCAGTGCTAGAGATCATATCAACAGGGGCTACGAGCAGTACTTC. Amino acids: CSARDHINRGYEQYF.

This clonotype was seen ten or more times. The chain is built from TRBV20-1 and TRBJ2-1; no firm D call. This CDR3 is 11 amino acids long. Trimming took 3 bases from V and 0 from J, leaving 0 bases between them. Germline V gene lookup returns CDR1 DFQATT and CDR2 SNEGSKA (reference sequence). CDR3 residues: CSASSYNEQFF. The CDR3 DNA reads TGCAGTGCTAGCTCCTACAATGAGCAGTTCTTC.

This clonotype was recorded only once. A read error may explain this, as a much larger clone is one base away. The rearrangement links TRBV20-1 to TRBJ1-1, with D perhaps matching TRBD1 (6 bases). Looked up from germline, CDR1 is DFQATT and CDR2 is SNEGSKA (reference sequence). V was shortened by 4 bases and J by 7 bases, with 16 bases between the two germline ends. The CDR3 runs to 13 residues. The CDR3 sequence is CSATRTVQCEAFF. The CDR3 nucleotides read TGCAGTGCTACCCGGACAGTCCAGTGTGAAGCTTTCTTT.

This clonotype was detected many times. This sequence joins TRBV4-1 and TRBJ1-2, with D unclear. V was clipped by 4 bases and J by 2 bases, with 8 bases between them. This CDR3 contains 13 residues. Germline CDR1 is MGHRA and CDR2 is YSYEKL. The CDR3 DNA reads TGCGCCAGCAGCCCGCCGACGAACTATGGCTACACCTTC. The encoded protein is CASSPPTNYGYTF.

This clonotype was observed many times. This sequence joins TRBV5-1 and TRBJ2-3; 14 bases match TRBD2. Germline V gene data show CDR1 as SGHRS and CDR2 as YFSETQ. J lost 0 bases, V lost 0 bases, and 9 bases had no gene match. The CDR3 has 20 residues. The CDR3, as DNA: TGCGCCAGCAGCTTGGCTCGGACTAGCGGGGGGAGCTTAAGCACAGATACGCAGTATTTT. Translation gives CASSLARTSGGSLSTDTQYF.

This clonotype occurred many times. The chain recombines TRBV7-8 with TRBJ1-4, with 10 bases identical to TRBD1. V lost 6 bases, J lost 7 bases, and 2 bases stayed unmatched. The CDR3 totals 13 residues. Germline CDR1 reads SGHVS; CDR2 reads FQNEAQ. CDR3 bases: TGTGCCAGCAGGACAGGGGGCATTGAAAAACTGTTTTTT. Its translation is CASRTGGIEKLFF.

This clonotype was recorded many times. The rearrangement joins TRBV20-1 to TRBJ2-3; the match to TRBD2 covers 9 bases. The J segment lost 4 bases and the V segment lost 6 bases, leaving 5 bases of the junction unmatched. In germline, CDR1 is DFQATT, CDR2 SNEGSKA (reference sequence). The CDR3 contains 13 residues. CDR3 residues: CSAIAGVADTQYF. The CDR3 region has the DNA TGCAGTGCCATAGCGGGGGTAGCAGATACGCAGTATTTT.

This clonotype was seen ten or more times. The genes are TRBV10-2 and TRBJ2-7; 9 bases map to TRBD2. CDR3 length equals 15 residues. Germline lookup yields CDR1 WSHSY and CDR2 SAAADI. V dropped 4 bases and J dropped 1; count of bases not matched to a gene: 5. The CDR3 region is CASSGLAGTSYEQYF. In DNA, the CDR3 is TGCGCCAGCAGTGGTCTAGCGGGGACTTCCTACGAGCAGTACTTC.

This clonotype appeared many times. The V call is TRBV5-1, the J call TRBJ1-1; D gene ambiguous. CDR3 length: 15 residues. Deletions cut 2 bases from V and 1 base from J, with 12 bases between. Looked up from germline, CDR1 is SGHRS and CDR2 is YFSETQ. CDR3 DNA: TGCGCCAGCAGCTTTCTAGGCATCGCGAACACTGAAGCTTTCTTT. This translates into CASSFLGIANTEAFF.

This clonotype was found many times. The CDR3 reads CASSLVSGARDTQYF. CDR3 bases: TGTGCCAGCAGCTTAGTCTCAGGGGCAAGGGATACGCAGTATTTT. The J gene is TRBJ2-3, the V gene TRBV11-2; D possibly corresponds to TRBD1 (6 bases). The germline CDR1 and CDR2 sequences are SGHAT and FQNNGV. With 1 base removed from V and 6 bases from J, the gap between germline ends came to 14 bases. The CDR3 is made up of 15 amino acids.

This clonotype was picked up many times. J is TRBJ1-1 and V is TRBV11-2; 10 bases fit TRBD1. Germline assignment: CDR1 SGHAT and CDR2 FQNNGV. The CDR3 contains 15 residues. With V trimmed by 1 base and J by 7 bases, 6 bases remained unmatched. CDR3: CASSLVFWDRGEAFF. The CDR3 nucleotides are TGTGCCAGCAGCTTAGTGTTCTGGGACAGGGGTGAAGCTTTCTTT.

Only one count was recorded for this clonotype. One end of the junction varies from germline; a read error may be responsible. CDR3 coding DNA: TGTGCCAGCATTTTATCACCACCGATGAACACTGAAGCTTTCTTT. It translates to CASILSPPMNTEAFF. The V gene is TRBV28, the J gene TRBJ1-1; D not certain. Germline V CDR1 and CDR2: MDHEN, SYDVKM. The CDR3 runs 15 residues.

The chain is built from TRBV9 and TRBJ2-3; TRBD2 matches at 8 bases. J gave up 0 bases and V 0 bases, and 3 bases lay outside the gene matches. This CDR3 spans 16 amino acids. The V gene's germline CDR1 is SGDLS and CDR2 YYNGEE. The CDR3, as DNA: TGTGCCAGCAGCGTAGTGCCGGGGGGGAGCACAGATACGCAGTATTTT. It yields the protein CASSVVPGGSTDTQYF.

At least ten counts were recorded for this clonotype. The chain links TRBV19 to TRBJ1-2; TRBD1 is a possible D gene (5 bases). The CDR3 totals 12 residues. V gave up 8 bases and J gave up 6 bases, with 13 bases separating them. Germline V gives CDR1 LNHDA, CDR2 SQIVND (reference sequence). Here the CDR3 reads CASQGVLDGYTF. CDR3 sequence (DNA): TGTGCCAGTCAAGGGGTTCTCGATGGCTACACCTTC.

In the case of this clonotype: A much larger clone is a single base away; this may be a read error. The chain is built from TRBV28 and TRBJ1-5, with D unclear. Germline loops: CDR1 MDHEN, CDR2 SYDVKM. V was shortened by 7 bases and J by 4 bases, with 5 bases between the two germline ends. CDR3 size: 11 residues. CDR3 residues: CASNFNQPQHF. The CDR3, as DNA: TGTGCCAGCAATTTTAATCAGCCCCAGCATTTT.

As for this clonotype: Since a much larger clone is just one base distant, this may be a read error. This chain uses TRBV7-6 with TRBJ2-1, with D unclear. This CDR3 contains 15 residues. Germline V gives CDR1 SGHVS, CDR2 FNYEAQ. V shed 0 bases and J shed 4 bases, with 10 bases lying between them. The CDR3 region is CASSLAAPKYNEQFF. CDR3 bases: TGTGCCAGCAGCTTAGCTGCCCCCAAGTACAATGAGCAGTTCTTC.

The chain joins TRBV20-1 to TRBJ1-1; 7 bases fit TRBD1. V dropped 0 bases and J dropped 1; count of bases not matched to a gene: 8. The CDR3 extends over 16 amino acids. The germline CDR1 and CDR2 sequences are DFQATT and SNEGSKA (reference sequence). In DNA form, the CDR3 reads TGCAGTGCTAGAGAGGGGGACAGCAGGCGGAACACTGAAGCTTTCTTT. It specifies CSAREGDSRRNTEAFF.

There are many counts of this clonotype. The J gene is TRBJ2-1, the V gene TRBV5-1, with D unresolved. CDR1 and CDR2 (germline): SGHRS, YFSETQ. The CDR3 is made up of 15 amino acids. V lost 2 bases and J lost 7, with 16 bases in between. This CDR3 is CASSLRSPTENEQFF. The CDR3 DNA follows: TGCGCCAGCAGCTTACGGAGCCCTACGGAGAATGAGCAGTTCTTC.

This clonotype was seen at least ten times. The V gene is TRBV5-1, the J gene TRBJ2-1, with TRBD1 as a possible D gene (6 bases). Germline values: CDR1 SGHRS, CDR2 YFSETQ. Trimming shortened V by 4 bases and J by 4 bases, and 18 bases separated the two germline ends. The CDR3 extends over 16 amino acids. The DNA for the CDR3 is TGCGCCAGCAGCCGGGCCCCCCGGGACAAATACAATGAGCAGTTCTTC. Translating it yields CASSRAPRDKYNEQFF.

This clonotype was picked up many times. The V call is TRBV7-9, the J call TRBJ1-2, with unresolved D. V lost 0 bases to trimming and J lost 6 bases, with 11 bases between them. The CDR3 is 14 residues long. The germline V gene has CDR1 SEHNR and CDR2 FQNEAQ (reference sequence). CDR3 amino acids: CASSLAYFPDGYTF. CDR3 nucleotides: TGTGCCAGCAGCTTAGCTTATTTTCCAGATGGCTACACCTTC.

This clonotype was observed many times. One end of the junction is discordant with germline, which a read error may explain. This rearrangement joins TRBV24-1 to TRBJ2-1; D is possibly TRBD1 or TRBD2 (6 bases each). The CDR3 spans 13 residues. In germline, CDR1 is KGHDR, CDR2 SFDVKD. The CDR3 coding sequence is TGTGCCACCAGTGATTCTGGGGGGCCCCCCCCGATCTTC. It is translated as CATSDSGGPPPIF.

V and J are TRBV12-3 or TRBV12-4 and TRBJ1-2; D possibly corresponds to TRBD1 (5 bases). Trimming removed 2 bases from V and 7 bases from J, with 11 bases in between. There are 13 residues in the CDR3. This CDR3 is CASSLLGGGGYTF. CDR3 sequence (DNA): TGTGCCAGCAGTTTATTGGGCGGGGGTGGCTACACCTTC.

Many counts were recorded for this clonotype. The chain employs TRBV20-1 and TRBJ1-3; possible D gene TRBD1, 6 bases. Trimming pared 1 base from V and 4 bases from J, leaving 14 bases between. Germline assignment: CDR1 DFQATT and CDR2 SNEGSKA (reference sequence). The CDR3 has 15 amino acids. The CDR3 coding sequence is TGCAGTGCTAGAGTCAGGGGCTTAACCGGAAACACCATATATTTT. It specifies CSARVRGLTGNTIYF.

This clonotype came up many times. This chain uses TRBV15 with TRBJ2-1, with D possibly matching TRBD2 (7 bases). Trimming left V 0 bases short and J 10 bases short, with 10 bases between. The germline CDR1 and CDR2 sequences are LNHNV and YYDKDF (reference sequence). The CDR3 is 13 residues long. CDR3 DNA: TGTGCCACCAGCAGAGAGTCGGGGGGCGAGCAGTTCTTC. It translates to CATSRESGGEQFF. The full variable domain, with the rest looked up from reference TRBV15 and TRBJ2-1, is DAMVIQNPRYQVTQFGKPVTLSCSQTLNHNVMYWYQQKSSQAPKLLFHYYDKDFNNEADTPDNFQSRRPNTSFCFLDIRSPGLGDTAMYLCATSRESGGEQFFGPGTRLTVL.

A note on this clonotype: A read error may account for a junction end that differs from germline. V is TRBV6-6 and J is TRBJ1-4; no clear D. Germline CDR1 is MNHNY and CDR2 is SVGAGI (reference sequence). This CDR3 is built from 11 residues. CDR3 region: CVSSEKEKLFF. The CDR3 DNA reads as TGTGTCAGCAGCGAAAAGGAAAAACTGTTTTTT.

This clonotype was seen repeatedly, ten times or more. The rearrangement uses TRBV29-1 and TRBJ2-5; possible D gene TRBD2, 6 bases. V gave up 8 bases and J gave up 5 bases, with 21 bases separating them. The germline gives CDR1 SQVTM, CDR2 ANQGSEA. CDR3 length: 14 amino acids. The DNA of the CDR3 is TGCAGCCTTCGGTCCGGGAGCGACGGGGAGACCCAGTACTTC. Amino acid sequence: CSLRSGSDGETQYF. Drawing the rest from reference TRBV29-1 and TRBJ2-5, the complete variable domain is SAVISQKPSRDICQRGTSLTIQCQVDSQVTMMFWYRQQPGQSLTLIATANQGSEATYESGFVIDKFPISRPNLTFSTLTVSNMSPEDSSIYLCSLRSGSDGETQYFGPGTRLLVL.